The 27 T cell receptor beta chains given below trace back to one sample, sequenced in a study of T-cell memory formation after mild COVID-19. In TCRdb, the 5' RACE reads were re-called with MiXCR into one record per CDR3 protein. The sample contains more than 250,000 distinct CDR3 sequences, approximately 19% of which appear only once. Sequenced: PBMCs or a T cell subset sorted from them (not recorded which). The receptor set was obtained from a man between 18 and 29 years old who had mild COVID-19 (a few samples of this study predate the infection). Cell type and time point are not known.

This clonotype was seen a handful of times. The V gene is TRBV12-3 or TRBV12-4, the J gene TRBJ1-1; D is uncertain. Trimming left V 6 bases short and J 1 base short, with 9 bases between. This CDR3 has 13 residues. The CDR3 is CASRPHQNTEAFF. For the CDR3, the DNA is TGTGCCAGCAGGCCCCACCAGAACACTGAAGCTTTCTTT.

V and J are TRBV12-3 or TRBV12-4 and TRBJ2-1; D is undetermined. This CDR3 comprises 16 residues. The germline V and J ends were trimmed by 0 bases and 1 base, with 10 bases remaining between them. This CDR3 reads CASSLARRFSYNEQFF. The DNA for the CDR3 is TGTGCCAGCAGTTTAGCTAGACGGTTTTCCTACAATGAGCAGTTCTTC.

The J gene is TRBJ2-7, the V gene TRBV4-1; 8 bases line up with TRBD1. In germline, CDR1 is MGHRA, CDR2 YSYEKL. The trim removed 1 base at V and 2 bases at J, leaving 1 base unmatched. The CDR3 covers 14 residues. The CDR3 nucleotides read TGCGCCAGCAGCCAAGTGGGACAGGCCTACGAGCAGTACTTC. Protein sequence: CASSQVGQAYEQYF.

The sample holds one count of this clonotype. The chain is built from TRBV5-4 and TRBJ1-2; TRBD1 might be the D (6 bases). The germline CDR1 and CDR2 sequences are SGHNT and YYREEE (reference sequence). Trimming shortened V by 4 bases and J by 6 bases, and 19 bases separated the two germline ends. This CDR3 has 15 amino acids. For the CDR3, the DNA is TGTGCCAGCAGCACCGGGACACCCAATGCGGATGGCTACACCTTC. Translating it yields CASSTGTPNADGYTF.

The chain combines TRBV4-1 with TRBJ2-2; unclear D gene. This CDR3 has 16 residues. Germline values: CDR1 MGHRA, CDR2 YSYEKL. Trimming cost V 0 bases and J 6 bases, with 14 bases left between them. The CDR3 DNA reads TGCGCCAGCAGCCAAGATAAGGCAGCACGGGCCGGGGAGCTGTTTTTT. It encodes CASSQDKAARAGELFF.

This clonotype was counted between two and nine times. The chain uses TRBV6-2 or TRBV6-3 and TRBJ2-3; D call uncertain. V lost 0 bases and J lost 3, with 13 bases in between. The CDR3 contains 16 residues. Germline lookup yields CDR1 MNHEY and CDR2 SVGEGT. CDR3 protein: CASSYSGLGHTDTQYF. The CDR3 region has the DNA TGTGCCAGCAGTTACTCGGGTCTAGGTCATACAGATACGCAGTATTTT.

The V gene is TRBV6-5, the J gene TRBJ2-3; 8 bases agree with TRBD2. Germline trimming cut 5 bases from V and 6 bases from J; bases unmatched to any gene: 10. Looked up from germline, CDR1 is MNHEY and CDR2 is SVGAGI. This CDR3 contains 15 residues. The CDR3 loop is CASSKPAGGEDTQYF. The CDR3, as DNA: TGTGCCAGCAGTAAACCGGCGGGGGGTGAGGATACGCAGTATTTT.

The J gene is TRBJ1-1, the V gene TRBV6-6, with 7 bases identical to TRBD1. Germline V lookup: CDR1 MNHNY, CDR2 SVGAGI (reference sequence). The trim removed 7 bases at V and 4 bases at J, leaving 12 bases unmatched. The CDR3 has 15 residues. This CDR3 is CASTPPTGLATEAFF. The CDR3, as DNA: TGTGCCAGCACCCCCCCGACAGGGTTGGCCACTGAAGCTTTCTTT.

This clonotype was seen ten or more times. The gene calls are TRBV9 and TRBJ1-1; 9 nucleotides line up with TRBD1. Germline assignment: CDR1 SGDLS and CDR2 YYNGEE. The CDR3 has 15 residues. V shed 3 bases and J 8 bases; nucleotides not matched to a gene: 11. The CDR3 DNA reads TGTGCCAGCAGCGAACCCCCCGGGACAGGGTCGGAAGCTTTCTTT. Its protein is CASSEPPGTGSEAFF.

This clonotype was recorded a few times. J is TRBJ1-3 and V is TRBV6-2 or TRBV6-3; D unresolved. The CDR3 has 15 amino acids. The V gene lost 2 bases and the J gene lost 0 bases, with 8 bases spanning the gap. Per the germline V gene, CDR1 is MNHEY and CDR2 is SVGEGT. For the CDR3, the DNA is TGTGCCAGCAGTTACGGGGATAACTCTGGAAACACCATATATTTT. The encoded protein is CASSYGDNSGNTIYF.

J is TRBJ1-5 and V is TRBV6-2 or TRBV6-3; D is unclear. This CDR3 has 14 amino acids. Per the germline V gene, CDR1 is MNHEY and CDR2 is SVGEGT. Trimming cost V 4 bases and J 6 bases, with 13 bases left between them. CDR3 DNA sequence: TGTGCCAGCAGTTCCCCGCGTAGGGTTCAGCCCCAGCATTTT. This codes for CASSSPRRVQPQHF.

Only a few counts were recorded for this clonotype. CDR3 sequence (DNA): TGCGCCACCAAACCAGGACCGACCGGAGAGACCCAGTACTTC. It codes for CATKPGPTGETQYF. The chain carries TRBV5-1 and TRBJ2-5; D gene ambiguous. This CDR3 has 14 residues. Per the germline V gene, CDR1 is SGHRS and CDR2 is YFSETQ. V was trimmed by 9 bases and J by 4 bases, leaving 19 bases between them.

This chain joins TRBV5-1 and TRBJ2-5, with D possibly being TRBD1 or TRBD2 (6 bases each). This CDR3 comprises 14 residues. Looked up from germline, CDR1 is SGHRS and CDR2 is YFSETQ. Trimming took off 3 bases at V and 5 bases at J, with 14 bases between the two ends. CDR3 sequence: CASSSLGGRETQYF. CDR3 sequence (DNA): TGCGCCAGCAGCTCCCTGGGGGGCCGGGAGACCCAGTACTTC.

This clonotype was counted only a few times. The genes are TRBV7-2 and TRBJ2-1, with 8 bases identical to TRBD2. Germline loops: CDR1 SGHTA, CDR2 FQGNSA. This CDR3 region has 16 residues. Trimming at V came to 5 bases and at J to 6 bases, leaving 12 bases not matched to a gene. The CDR3 coding sequence is TGTGCCAGCAGCCAAACCGGGGGGGCGGTCCCCAATGAGCAGTTCTTC. Translating it yields CASSQTGGAVPNEQFF.

The genes are TRBV28 and TRBJ1-5; no firm D call. Germline V CDR1 and CDR2: MDHEN, SYDVKM. The CDR3 totals 17 residues. Trimming shortened V by 3 bases and J by 6 bases, and 21 bases separated the two germline ends. The CDR3 coding sequence is TGTGCCAGCAGTTTGAAATCATTTTCGGTTCGTGGTCAGCCCCAGCATTTT. Translating gives CASSLKSFSVRGQPQHF. Supplemented by reference TRBV28 and TRBJ1-5, the full variable domain reads DVKVTQSSRYLVKRTGEKVFLECVQDMDHENMFWYRQDPGLGLRLIYFSYDVKMKEKGDIPEGYSVSREKKERFSLILESASTNQTSMYLCASSLKSFSVRGQPQHFGDGTRLSIL.

This clonotype showed up just once. At one boundary the junction diverges from the germline segment, which might be a read error. This rearrangement joins TRBV6-5 to TRBJ1-2, with a tentative D call TRBD1 (6 bases). Germline CDR1 and CDR2: MNHEY and SVGAGI. There are 11 residues in the CDR3. CDR3 sequence: CASSPGQFYIF. CDR3 coding DNA: TGTGCCAGCAGCCCAGGACAGTTTTACATCTTC.

The rearrangement uses TRBV5-1 and TRBJ2-5; D gene uncertain. Trimming removed 1 base at V and 0 bases at J, with 10 bases between. The length of the CDR3 is 15 residues. Germline V gives CDR1 SGHRS, CDR2 YFSETQ. The CDR3 DNA reads TGCGCCAGCAGCTTGACACGACCACACCAAGAGACCCAGTACTTC. Its translation: CASSLTRPHQETQYF.

This rearrangement joins TRBV4-1 to TRBJ1-5; unclear D gene. Germline V CDR1 and CDR2: MGHRA, YSYEKL. V shed 2 bases and J shed 0 bases, with 8 bases lying between them. This CDR3 has 15 amino acids. The CDR3 region has the DNA TGCGCCAGCAGCCAAACACACTATAGCAATCAGCCCCAGCATTTT. Translation gives CASSQTHYSNQPQHF.

This clonotype was observed a few times. The chain combines TRBV24-1 with TRBJ1-2, with D unclear. Germline values: CDR1 KGHDR, CDR2 SFDVKD. Trimming removed 7 bases from V and 8 bases from J, with 19 bases in between. This CDR3 has 14 amino acids. The CDR3: CATSASHRASGYTF. In nucleotides, the CDR3 is TGTGCCACCAGCGCGTCTCATCGGGCGTCCGGCTACACCTTC.

This clonotype was counted a few times. The chain joins TRBV5-1 to TRBJ2-7; weak D call: TRBD2 (6 bases). The CDR3 loop spans 14 amino acids. CDR1 is SGHRS and CDR2 is YFSETQ in the germline V gene. Deletions cut 1 base from V and 3 bases from J, with 11 bases between. The CDR3 spells CASSLFPGVYEQYF. The DNA for the CDR3 is TGCGCCAGCAGCTTGTTCCCGGGGGTCTACGAGCAGTACTTC.

The sample holds a few counts of this clonotype. The genes are TRBV12-3 or TRBV12-4 and TRBJ1-6; 7 bases are shared with TRBD1. Trimming removed 5 bases from V and 8 bases from J; junction bases left unmatched: 9. The CDR3 totals 15 residues. The DNA of the CDR3 is TGTGCCAGCAGTCCTGACAGGGTCTGGGATTCACCCCTCCACTTT. Translated: CASSPDRVWDSPLHF.

This clonotype was detected only a few times. This rearrangement joins TRBV29-1 to TRBJ2-7; D is perhaps TRBD1 or TRBD2 (5 bases each). Germline CDR1 and CDR2: SQVTM and ANQGSEA. The length of the CDR3 is 15 residues. V lost 3 bases to trimming and J lost 5 bases, with 20 bases between them. CDR3: CSVDYWGRGSNEQYF. DNA of the CDR3: TGCAGCGTTGATTACTGGGGACGGGGCTCGAACGAGCAGTACTTC.

The chain recombines TRBV10-3 with TRBJ2-5; tentative D call: TRBD2 (5 bases). Germline V lookup: CDR1 ENHRY, CDR2 SYGVKD. The CDR3 is 12 amino acids. Between the trimmed V and J ends, which lost 5 bases and 5 bases, there was a span of 9 bases. The CDR3 sequence: CAISNREETQYF. CDR3 DNA: TGTGCCATCAGTAATAGGGAGGAGACCCAGTACTTC.

This clonotype occurred a few times. This sequence joins TRBV6-2 or TRBV6-3 and TRBJ2-1; D may be TRBD2 (6 bases). Trimming took off 0 bases at V and 3 bases at J, with 15 bases between the two ends. Germline CDR1 MNHEY, CDR2 SVGEGT. The CDR3 sequence is 17 residues long. The DNA of the CDR3 is TGTGCCAGCAGTTACTCTCCCCCCGGAGGGGTCTACAATGAGCAGTTCTTC. This translates into CASSYSPPGGVYNEQFF.

Written as DNA, the CDR3 is TGTGCCACCCTCGGGGGGGGCACAGATACGCAGTATTTT. It translates to CATLGGGTDTQYF. J is TRBJ2-3 and V is TRBV15, with 8 nucleotides matching TRBD2. This CDR3 is built from 13 residues. The V gene end was trimmed by 8 bases and the J gene end by 1 base; junction bases not matched to a gene: 2. CDR1 is LNHNV and CDR2 is YYDKDF in the germline V gene (reference sequence).

This clonotype came up many times. The chain is built from TRBV6-2 or TRBV6-3 and TRBJ1-6, with 9 bases aligning to TRBD1. The CDR3 length is 15 residues. Germline CDR1 and CDR2: MNHEY and SVGEGT. V trimming: 7 bases; J trimming: 9 bases; junction bases outside the gene matches: 10. Written as DNA, the CDR3 is TGTGCCAGCACCGACCCGGGACAGGGCAGTTCACCCCTCCACTTT. Its translation is CASTDPGQGSSPLHF.

This clonotype was recorded at least ten times. This chain links TRBV7-2 with TRBJ2-3; D is tentatively TRBD1 or TRBD2 (5 bases each). The CDR3 extends over 14 amino acids. Germline V gene data show CDR1 as SGHTA and CDR2 as FQGNSA. Trimming shortened V by 6 bases and J by 6 bases, and 16 bases separated the two germline ends. The CDR3 bases are TGTGCCAGCAGTCTGGACGGGACCCTTGATACGCAGTATTTT. Protein: CASSLDGTLDTQYF.